This T cell receptor beta chain comes out of a study of blood T cell repertoires in COVID-19. Trimming cost V 10 bases and J 1 base; bases outside gene matches: 12. The CDR3 consists of 16 residues. Germline V gene lookup returns CDR1 SNHLY and CDR2 FYNNEI. In the original processing: Scientists estimated how many nucleated cells there were by amplifying reference gene primers. Sequencing used immunoSEQ multiplex PCR; TCRdb keeps in-frame clones, though not all of them. V and J calls and clone size follow that table, whereas D and trimming were derived from the DNA. The sample records 240,000 or so clones, more than 75% being singletons.

Sample: peripheral blood. This chain joins TRBV2 and TRBJ2-3; TRBD2 aligns across 9 bases. The TCR comes from a woman between 40 and 50 years old who had recovered from COVID-19. The CDR3 sequence: CAILRAGGPGTDTQYF. The CDR3 DNA reads as TGTGCCATCCTCCGGGCGGGAGGGCCTGGCACAGATACGCAGTATTTT.